This is a list of T cell receptor beta chains from one sample in a study of cytomegalovirus exposure and HLA in healthy donors. Sequenced by immunoSEQ multiplex PCR; TCRdb stores in-frame clones only, minus some. The data contain about 170,000 clones, approximately 85% of them singletons. The sample taken for sequencing was PBMCs. These receptors came from a girl aged 2-10 years in good health and CMV-seropositive. The CDR3 runs from the conserved cysteine through the conserved F or W. D genes are given only for firm matches. Clone size is not always given. Where it is, it says once, few, many or a class for expanded clones.

v_gene	d_gene	abundance	j_gene	CDR3aa	CDR3nt
TRBV9	-	-	TRBJ2-1	CASSSHLQGRNEQFF	TGTGCCAGCAGCTCCCACTTACAGGGCCGGAATGAGCAGTTCTTC
TRBV30	TRBD1	once	TRBJ1-1	CAYSTGLDTEAFF	TGTGCCTACTCGACAGGGTTGGACACTGAAGCTTTCTTT
TRBV27	-	-	TRBJ2-7	CASSLGDLDIPRDEQYF	TGTGCCAGCAGTTTAGGGGACTTGGACATCCCTCGGGACGAGCAGTACTTC
TRBV29-1	TRBD1	-	TRBJ1-1	CSVAGTGTLNTEAFF	TGCAGCGTCGCTGGGACAGGGACATTGAACACTGAAGCTTTCTTT
TRBV30	-	few	TRBJ2-3	CAWSVLDTQYF	TGTGCCTGGAGTGTACTAGATACGCAGTATTTT
TRBV27	-	-	TRBJ2-6	CASRRVPFSGANVLTF	TGTGCCAGCAGACGAGTACCTTTCTCTGGGGCCAACGTCCTGACTTTC
TRBV6-6	TRBD2	-	TRBJ2-7	CATIGLDDYEQYF	TGTGCCACCATAGGACTAGACGACTACGAGCAGTACTTC
TRBV28	TRBD2	-	TRBJ2-7	CASLSSSGIPYEQYF	TGTGCCAGCCTCTCAAGCAGCGGGATCCCTTACGAGCAGTACTTC
TRBV15	TRBD1	few	TRBJ1-4	CATSVDRGNEKLFF	TGTGCCACCAGCGTAGACAGGGGTAATGAAAAACTGTTTTTT
TRBV5-1	-	-	TRBJ2-7	CASSSTGSIYEQYF	TGCGCCAGCAGCTCAACGGGGAGTATCTACGAGCAGTACTTC
TRBV6-5	TRBD1	-	TRBJ1-2	CASSPPTGGGYTF	TGTGCCAGCAGTCCGCCGACAGGGGGTGGCTACACCTTC
TRBV19	-	-	TRBJ1-1	CASSTRQRSMNTEAFF	TGTGCCAGTAGTACCAGACAGAGATCCATGAACACTGAAGCTTTCTTT
TRBV4-1	-	-	TRBJ1-1	CASSQDRGGPEAFF	TGCGCCAGCAGCCAAGATCGGGGGGGCCCTGAAGCTTTCTTT
TRBV7-9	-	-	TRBJ2-1	CASSLEGARSNEQFF	TGTGCCAGCAGCTTAGAAGGGGCTAGGTCGAATGAGCAGTTCTTC
TRBV27	TRBD1	-	TRBJ1-5	CASSSTGEAQPQHF	TGTGCCAGCAGTTCAACAGGGGAGGCTCAGCCCCAGCATTTT
TRBV18	-	-	TRBJ2-7	CASSSQTRYEQYF	TGTGCCAGCTCGAGCCAGACCAGGTACGAGCAGTACTTC
TRBV4-1	TRBD1	once	TRBJ1-1	CASSQDWDSTEAFF	TGCGCCAGCAGCCAAGACTGGGACAGCACTGAAGCTTTCTTT
TRBV6-4	-	-	TRBJ2-2	CASSDSRRGNTGELFF	TGTGCCAGCAGTGACTCTCGGCGGGGGAACACCGGGGAGCTGTTTTTT
TRBV7-8	-	-	TRBJ2-1	CASSWLSGLSSYNEQFF	TGTGCCAGCAGCTGGCTAAGCGGGTTGAGCTCCTACAATGAGCAGTTCTTC
TRBV30	-	few	TRBJ2-3	CAWSGDSGVAQYF	TGTGCCTGGAGTGGGGACTCCGGGGTGGCGCAGTATTTT
TRBV29-1	-	once	TRBJ2-7	CSVEGGPPYEQYF	TGCAGCGTTGAGGGGGGGCCGCCCTACGAGCAGTACTTC
TRBV10-3	-	once	TRBJ1-2	CAISEYKAAAYGYTF	TGTGCCATCAGTGAGTATAAGGCCGCGGCCTATGGCTACACCTTC
TRBV15	-	-	TRBJ2-3	CATSSPGQGPDTQYF	TGTGCCACCAGCTCCCCAGGGCAGGGTCCAGATACGCAGTATTTT
TRBV29-1	-	-	TRBJ1-2	CSVDRNYGYTF	TGCAGCGTTGACAGGAACTATGGCTACACCTTC
TRBV9	TRBD2	-	TRBJ2-1	CASSVQGSGAHEQFF	TGTGCCAGCAGCGTCCAAGGGAGCGGGGCCCATGAGCAGTTCTTC
TRBV1	-	-	TRBJ2-7	CTSSPTSGSSYEQYF	TGCACCAGCAGCCCTACTAGCGGGAGCTCCTACGAGCAGTACTTC
TRBV11-3	-	-	TRBJ2-1	CASSLIGDEQFF	TGTGCCAGCAGCTTGATAGGGGATGAGCAGTTCTTC
TRBV15	-	-	TRBJ2-7	CATSRDLRRGYEQYF	TGTGCCACCAGCAGAGATCTTCGGCGGGGCTACGAGCAGTACTTC
TRBV6-4	TRBD2	-	TRBJ2-3	CASSDFTSGPDTQYF	TGTGCCAGCAGTGACTTCACTAGCGGACCAGATACGCAGTATTTT
TRBV2	TRBD2	-	TRBJ2-5	CASSEPLAGEETQYF	TGTGCCAGCAGTGAACCCCTAGCGGGAGAAGAGACCCAGTACTTC
TRBV28	-	once	TRBJ1-1	CASSFSPGAQAFF	TGTGCCAGCAGTTTCTCTCCAGGGGCCCAAGCTTTCTTT
TRBV7-3	TRBD2	-	TRBJ2-2	CASSRYPGLAGGGELFF	TGTGCCAGCAGCCGCTATCCGGGACTAGCGGGAGGCGGGGAGCTGTTTTTT
TRBV18	-	once	TRBJ2-4	CASSPQSGLAKNIQYF	TGTGCCAGCTCACCACAATCAGGGCTAGCCAAAAACATTCAGTACTTC
TRBV18	-	-	TRBJ2-5	CASSPPSRQETQYF	TGTGCCAGCTCACCACCGAGCAGGCAAGAGACCCAGTACTTC
TRBV25-1	-	-	TRBJ1-5	CASSEYPTGPQHF	TGTGCCAGCAGTGAATATCCGACAGGGCCCCAGCATTTT
TRBV28	TRBD1	-	TRBJ1-4	CASRGRSGQGPGDYNEKLFF	TGTGCCAGCAGGGGACGTTCCGGACAGGGACCCGGGGATTATAATGAAAAACTGTTTTTT
TRBV29-1	TRBD1	few	TRBJ2-7	CSVSRDRASYEQYF	TGCAGCGTTAGCCGTGACAGGGCCTCCTACGAGCAGTACTTC
TRBV6-1	-	-	TRBJ2-5	CASLRGTQYF	TGTGCCAGTTTACGAGGGACCCAGTACTTC
TRBV4-2	TRBD1	-	TRBJ2-1	CASSRAGTGGNEQFF	TGTGCCAGCAGCCGCGCCGGGACAGGGGGAAATGAGCAGTTCTTC
TRBV28	TRBD1	few	TRBJ2-3	CASSSGTGEADTQYF	TGTGCCAGCAGTTCCGGGACAGGGGAAGCAGATACGCAGTATTTT